A selection of T cell receptor beta chains follows, all from one sample in a study of early T cells in non-severe SARS-CoV-2 infection. TCRdb used MiXCR to reprocess the 5' RACE reads, holding one entry per CDR3 protein. Here the sample spans tens of thousands of distinct CDR3 sequences, roughly 13% being singletons. The sequenced material came from whole blood. Receptor source: an adult who was a healthcare worker with PCR-confirmed SARS-CoV-2 infection or an uninfected control (not recorded which). CDR3s include the opening cysteine and the closing phenylalanine or tryptophan. The D gene is left open where the match is weak. Clone size is stated in some rows and not others, as once, few, many or a class when expanded.

v_gene	j_gene	abundance	d_gene	CDR3aa	CDR3nt
TRBV29-1	TRBJ2-2	few	-	CSVRLLDPGTGELFF	TGCAGCGTCCGCCTATTGGACCCGGGCACCGGGGAGCTGTTTTTT
TRBV5-4	TRBJ1-1	-	-	CASSSGLITAGTEAFF	TGTGCCAGCAGCTCGGGACTAATTACGGCGGGCACTGAAGCTTTCTTT
TRBV7-9	TRBJ2-3	many	TRBD2	CASSLARREFPTDTQYF	TGTGCCAGCAGCTTAGCGCGGCGGGAGTTCCCCACAGATACGCAGTATTTT
TRBV5-1	TRBJ2-3	-	TRBD2	CASSLEGLHTSDTQYF	TGCGCCAGCAGCTTGGAGGGACTACATACATCAGATACGCAGTATTTT
TRBV7-2	TRBJ1-2	-	TRBD1	CASSLGHGTGGYTF	TGTGCCAGCAGCTTAGGACATGGGACAGGAGGCTACACCTTC
TRBV7-9	TRBJ2-2	-	-	CASSQSLRSGELFF	TGTGCCAGCAGCCAAAGTTTGCGTTCCGGGGAGCTGTTTTTT
TRBV12-3/TRBV12-4	TRBJ2-1	-	TRBD2	CASSPTSGPNNEQFF	TGTGCCAGCAGCCCAACTAGCGGGCCGAACAATGAGCAGTTCTTC
TRBV19	TRBJ2-1	many	-	CASSIMGISYNEQFF	TGTGCCAGTAGTATAATGGGGATTTCCTACAATGAGCAGTTCTTC
TRBV19	TRBJ1-2	-	-	CASSSLGGSYGYTF	TGTGCCAGTTCAAGCCTCGGGGGTAGCTATGGCTACACCTTC
TRBV20-1	TRBJ2-1	few	-	CSAILSYNEQFF	TGCAGTGCTATTCTTTCCTACAATGAGCAGTTCTTC
TRBV27	TRBJ1-4	-	TRBD1	CASRRQGAANEKLFF	TGTGCCAGCAGACGGCAGGGGGCAGCTAATGAAAAACTGTTTTTT
TRBV29-1	TRBJ2-2	few	TRBD2	CSVAGLAFSGTGELFF	TGCAGCGTAGCGGGACTAGCGTTTAGTGGCACCGGGGAGCTGTTTTTT
TRBV14	TRBJ2-1	few	-	CASSQGGLGYNEQFF	TGTGCCAGCAGCCAAGGCGGGTTGGGATACAATGAGCAGTTCTTC
TRBV27	TRBJ2-3	few	-	CASGPGGGPSTDTQYF	TGTGCCAGCGGCCCTGGTGGCGGGCCTAGCACAGATACGCAGTATTTT
TRBV14	TRBJ1-2	-	TRBD1	CASSQGRQGRGYTF	TGTGCCAGCAGCCAAGGGCGACAGGGGCGAGGCTACACCTTC
TRBV5-1	TRBJ2-7	many	TRBD1	CASSPFTGGGFYEQYF	TGCGCCAGCAGCCCGTTCACAGGGGGAGGATTCTACGAGCAGTACTTC
TRBV6-2/TRBV6-3	TRBJ2-6	-	-	CASSHGVSGANVLTF	TGTGCCAGCAGTCATGGGGTATCTGGGGCCAACGTCCTGACTTTC
TRBV29-1	TRBJ2-7	-	-	CSVEGMGVYEQYF	TGCAGCGTTGAGGGCATGGGGGTCTACGAGCAGTACTTC
TRBV11-3	TRBJ2-1	few	-	CASSSGGKGGNEQFF	TGTGCCAGCAGCTCCGGAGGGAAGGGGGGAAATGAGCAGTTCTTC
TRBV18	TRBJ1-5	many	-	CASSPNPGKPQHF	TGTGCCAGCTCACCAAACCCGGGGAAGCCCCAGCATTTT
TRBV29-1	TRBJ2-5	many	-	CSVPSGNQETQYF	TGCAGCGTTCCGAGTGGCAACCAAGAGACCCAGTACTTC
TRBV12-3/TRBV12-4	TRBJ1-3	many	-	CASSLGLNSGNTIYF	TGTGCCAGCAGTTTGGGACTGAACTCTGGAAACACCATATATTTT
TRBV7-2	TRBJ2-4	few	-	CASILREGGGKNIQYF	TGTGCCAGCATCCTAAGAGAGGGAGGTGGCAAAAACATTCAGTACTTC
TRBV7-9	TRBJ2-1	few	TRBD1	CASSTHLGTGNNEQFF	TGTGCCAGCAGCACCCACCTCGGGACAGGGAACAATGAGCAGTTCTTC
TRBV19	TRBJ2-2	-	TRBD1	CASTFDRVVGSELFF	TGTGCCAGCACCTTCGACAGGGTGGTCGGGTCGGAGCTGTTTTTT
TRBV29-1	TRBJ2-1	few	-	CSVIGGRGSSYNEQFF	TGCAGCGTGATCGGCGGGCGAGGGAGCTCCTACAATGAGCAGTTCTTC
TRBV2	TRBJ2-2	-	-	CASRLGLNTGELFF	TGTGCCAGCAGACTGGGACTGAACACCGGGGAGCTGTTTTTT
TRBV12-3/TRBV12-4	TRBJ1-1	many	-	CASSLRRNTEAFF	TGTGCCAGCAGTTTACGCAGGAACACTGAAGCTTTCTTT
TRBV20-1	TRBJ1-2	many	-	CSAADAPDLAGYTF	TGCAGTGCCGCAGACGCGCCAGATCTGGCTGGCTACACCTTC
TRBV6-5	TRBJ2-5	many	-	CASSTGETQYF	TGTGCCAGCAGTACTGGGGAGACCCAGTACTTC
TRBV6-6	TRBJ1-4	few	-	CASTFTGTGGEKLFF	TGTGCCAGCACCTTCACAGGAACGGGCGGTGAAAAACTGTTTTTT
TRBV6-1	TRBJ2-7	many	-	CASRKESGAYEQYF	TGTGCCAGCAGGAAGGAAAGTGGGGCCTACGAGCAGTACTTC
TRBV6-5	TRBJ1-6	many	-	CASTGSVDSPLHF	TGTGCCAGTACAGGGAGTGTTGATTCACCCCTCCACTTT
TRBV29-1	TRBJ2-1	few	-	CSVDNSNNEQFF	TGCAGCGTTGATAACAGTAACAATGAGCAGTTCTTC
TRBV19	TRBJ2-4	-	TRBD2	CASTSLAGDPGAKNIQYF	TGTGCCAGTACCTCACTAGCGGGAGACCCGGGAGCCAAAAACATTCAGTACTTC
TRBV20-1	TRBJ2-3	few	TRBD2	CSARGTTNRLHTDTQYF	TGCAGTGCTAGGGGGACTACCAACCGCCTGCACACAGATACGCAGTATTTT
TRBV19	TRBJ2-3	many	-	CASSPTTFTDTQYF	TGTGCCAGTAGTCCGACTACCTTCACAGATACGCAGTATTTT
TRBV27	TRBJ2-3	many	-	CASSLEGERGDTQYF	TGTGCCAGCAGTTTAGAGGGCGAAAGGGGTGATACGCAGTATTTT
TRBV7-3	TRBJ1-6	-	-	CASSLTGTYNSPLHF	TGTGCCAGCAGCTTAACAGGAACCTATAATTCACCCCTCCACTTT
TRBV11-2	TRBJ1-1	few	-	CASSLTGRGNTEAFF	TGTGCCAGCAGCTTAACAGGACGGGGAAACACTGAAGCTTTCTTT
TRBV5-1	TRBJ2-3	few	-	CASSLVLGNTDTQYF	TGCGCCAGCAGCTTGGTACTCGGAAACACAGATACGCAGTATTTT
TRBV29-1	TRBJ2-3	few	-	CSFRRRDGGPDTQYF	TGCAGCTTCCGGAGGAGGGATGGGGGCCCTGATACGCAGTATTTT
TRBV6-5	TRBJ2-1	medium-sized	-	CASTLTSSYNEQFF	TGTGCCAGCACTTTGACTAGCTCCTACAATGAGCAGTTCTTC
TRBV12-3/TRBV12-4	TRBJ2-5	-	-	CASSFGISAFETQYF	TGTGCCAGCAGTTTCGGCATTTCCGCTTTTGAGACCCAGTACTTC
TRBV7-2	TRBJ2-7	few	-	CASSPGVAVTYEQYF	TGTGCCAGCAGCCCCGGGGTAGCGGTAACCTACGAGCAGTACTTC
TRBV28	TRBJ2-4	many	-	CASTTQRGNSDIQYF	TGTGCCAGCACCACGCAGCGAGGGAATTCGGACATTCAGTACTTC
TRBV10-1	TRBJ2-7	-	TRBD2	CANHRTSGYEQYF	TGCGCCAACCACAGGACTAGCGGCTACGAGCAGTACTTC
TRBV7-2	TRBJ2-7	few	-	CASSSVYEQYF	TGTGCCAGCAGCTCCGTATACGAGCAGTACTTC
TRBV29-1	TRBJ1-1	few	TRBD1	CSTRTGGGTGDTEAFF	TGCAGCACCCGAACGGGTGGGGGGACAGGGGACACTGAAGCTTTCTTT
TRBV11-2	TRBJ2-7	many	-	CASSRSYEQYF	TGTGCCAGCAGTCGCTCCTACGAGCAGTACTTC
TRBV6-2/TRBV6-3	TRBJ1-1	-	-	CASSYTFTEAFF	TGTGCCAGCAGTTACACGTTCACTGAAGCTTTCTTT
TRBV11-1	TRBJ2-3	many	-	CASSFIRNTDTQYF	TGTGCCAGCAGCTTTATCCGGAACACAGATACGCAGTATTTT
TRBV7-8	TRBJ2-1	-	TRBD2	CASSLYGLAAYNEQFF	TGTGCCAGCAGCTTATATGGACTAGCGGCTTACAATGAGCAGTTCTTC
TRBV4-3	TRBJ2-2	-	-	CASSQELTGELFF	TGCGCCAGCAGCCAAGAACTGACCGGGGAGCTGTTTTTT
TRBV28	TRBJ1-1	few	TRBD1	CASIQTGGWTEAFF	TGTGCCAGCATCCAGACAGGGGGATGGACTGAAGCTTTCTTT
TRBV29-1	TRBJ1-2	-	-	CSVFIDGYTF	TGCAGCGTCTTCATCGATGGCTACACCTTC
TRBV2	TRBJ2-1	few	-	CASRAGIWGYNEQFF	TGTGCCAGCAGGGCGGGAATCTGGGGCTACAATGAGCAGTTCTTC
TRBV7-9	TRBJ2-3	many	-	CASSPRDGTDTQYF	TGTGCCAGCAGCCCTAGGGACGGCACAGATACGCAGTATTTT
TRBV3-1	TRBJ2-7	many	TRBD1	CASSQMGQGIHEQYF	TGTGCCAGCAGCCAAATGGGACAGGGTATCCACGAGCAGTACTTC